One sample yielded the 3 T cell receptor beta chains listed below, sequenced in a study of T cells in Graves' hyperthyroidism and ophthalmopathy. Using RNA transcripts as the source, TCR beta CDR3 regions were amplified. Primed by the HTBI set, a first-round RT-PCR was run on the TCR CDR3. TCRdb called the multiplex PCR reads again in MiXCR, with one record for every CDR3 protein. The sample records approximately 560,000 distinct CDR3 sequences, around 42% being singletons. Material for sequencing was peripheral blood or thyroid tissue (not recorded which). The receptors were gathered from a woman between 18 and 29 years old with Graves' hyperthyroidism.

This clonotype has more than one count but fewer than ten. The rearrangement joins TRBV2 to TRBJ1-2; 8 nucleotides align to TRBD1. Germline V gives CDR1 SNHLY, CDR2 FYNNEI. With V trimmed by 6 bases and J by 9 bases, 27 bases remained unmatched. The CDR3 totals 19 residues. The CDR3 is CASSPNGDRWTGQAMRYTF. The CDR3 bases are TGTGCCAGCAGCCCGAACGGGGATCGCTGGACAGGGCAAGCTATGCGCTACACCTTC. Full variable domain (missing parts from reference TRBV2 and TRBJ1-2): EPEVTQTPSHQVTQMGQEVILRCVPISNHLYFYWYRQILGQKVEFLVSFYNNEISEKSEIFDDQFSVERPDGSNFTLKIRSTKLEDSAMYFCASSPNGDRWTGQAMRYTFGSGTRLTVV.

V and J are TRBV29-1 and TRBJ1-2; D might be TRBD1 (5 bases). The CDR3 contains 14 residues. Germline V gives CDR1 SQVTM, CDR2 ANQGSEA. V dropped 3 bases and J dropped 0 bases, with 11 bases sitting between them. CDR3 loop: CSVEPRQTNYGYTF. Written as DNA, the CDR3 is TGCAGCGTTGAGCCGAGACAGACTAACTATGGCTACACCTTC.

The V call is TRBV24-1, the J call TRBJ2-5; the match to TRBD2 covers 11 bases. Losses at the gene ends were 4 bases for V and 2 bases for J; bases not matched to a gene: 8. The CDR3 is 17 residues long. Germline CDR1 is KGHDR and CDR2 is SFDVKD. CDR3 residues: CATSDPGLAVDQETQYF. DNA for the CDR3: TGTGCCACCAGTGACCCGGGACTAGCGGTAGATCAAGAGACCCAGTACTTC.